This paragraph covers one TCR beta chain sequence. Its specificity is unknown. This sample stems from a study of CD8+ T cells in alopecia areata. Study in general: It was oral tofacitinib, at 5 to 10 mg twice daily, that treated patients received. The SALT score measured affected scalp surface percentage in treated patients. Study observations and caveats: Scalp sequencing also captures normal skin's resident alphabeta T cells.

Treatment meaning: oral pan-JAK inhibitor, 5-10 mg twice daily. Those with alopecia areata gave lesional scalp punch biopsies and peripheral blood. Sequencing used cDNA as its template, made by extracting RNA and reverse transcribing it. The table came from immunoSEQ multiplex PCR; TCRdb's copy has only in-frame clones and leaves some out. The sample includes under 350,000 clones, about 62% of them seen just once. The V end was cut by 11 bases, the J end by 3 bases, with 14 bases between. From germline, CDR1 is MNHEY and CDR2 SVGAGI. The CDR3 is 12 amino acids. This TCR came from a human donor with alopecia areata. This specimen consisted of CD4+ T cells sorted from blood, obtained at week 24, from a patient treated with tofacitinib. The chain links TRBV6-5 to TRBJ2-7; a weak D match, TRBD2 (5 bases). The CDR3 bases are TGTGCCGCCTGGGAGTGGGGCTACGAGCAGTACTTC. This codes for CAAWEWGYEQYF.